Listed here are 12 T cell receptor beta chains from one sample, sequenced in a study of T cells after yellow fever vaccination. MiXCR was run by TCRdb on the 5' RACE reads, yielding one entry per CDR3 protein. The sample lists 350,000 or so distinct CDR3 sequences, roughly 8.4% occurring once. The sequences come from PBMCs, collected roughly 46 days after the first yellow fever vaccination. The source is a man aged 18 to 30 who received the YFV17D yellow fever vaccine.

The V and J genes are TRBV29-1 and TRBJ1-2; possibly TRBD1 for D (6 bases). Germline V CDR1 and CDR2: SQVTM, ANQGSEA. This CDR3 contains 14 residues. V was trimmed by 4 bases and J by 4 bases, leaving 16 bases between them. CDR3 DNA sequence: TGCAGCGTTGGACGGCGGGACACTGGCTATGGCTACACCTTC. Translated: CSVGRRDTGYGYTF.

This clonotype was seen more than once but under ten times. The rearrangement joins TRBV6-5 to TRBJ2-2, with unresolved D. CDR1 and CDR2 (germline): MNHEY, SVGAGI. The CDR3 covers 14 residues. V was trimmed by 2 bases and J by 3 bases, leaving 7 bases between them. The chain's CDR3 is CASSYRSDTGELFF. The CDR3 nucleotides are TGTGCCAGCAGTTACCGGTCGGACACCGGGGAGCTGTTTTTT.

In this sample, this clonotype turned up many times. V is TRBV7-2 and J is TRBJ1-1; possibly TRBD1 for D (6 bases). The CDR3 extends over 16 amino acids. The germline V gene has CDR1 SGHTA and CDR2 FQGNSA. V was shortened by 5 bases and J by 5 bases, with 21 bases between the two germline ends. DNA for the CDR3: TGTGCCAGCAGCCCAGGGGCCGGACGGGGAGAAACTGAAGCTTTCTTT. Translation gives CASSPGAGRGETEAFF.

The gene calls are TRBV5-1 and TRBJ1-1; D is unclear. The CDR3 is made up of 13 amino acids. Trimming removed 1 base from V and 3 bases from J, with 7 bases in between. Germline CDR1 is SGHRS and CDR2 is YFSETQ. The CDR3, as DNA: TGCGCCAGCAGCTTGCCGTCAGACACTGAAGCTTTCTTT. Its translation is CASSLPSDTEAFF.

The chain links TRBV27 to TRBJ2-2, with 7 bases identical to TRBD2. With V trimmed by 6 bases and J by 4 bases, 14 bases remained unmatched. Looked up from germline, CDR1 is MNHEY and CDR2 is SMNVEV (reference sequence). CDR3 length: 17 residues. CDR3 sequence reads: CASRERDYGYGTGELFF. The CDR3 DNA follows: TGTGCCAGCAGGGAGAGGGACTATGGCTACGGCACCGGGGAGCTGTTTTTT.

This clonotype was seen repeatedly, ten times or more. This chain connects TRBV7-2 to TRBJ2-7; D uncertain. CDR1 and CDR2 from the germline V gene are SGHTA and FQGNSA. The CDR3 is made up of 14 amino acids. The ends were cut back, 1 base at V and 2 bases at J, with 9 bases in the middle. The CDR3 coding sequence is TGTGCCAGCAGCTTAGGATTGGACGCCTACGAGCAGTACTTC. It encodes CASSLGLDAYEQYF.

V and J are TRBV10-3 and TRBJ2-2; the match to TRBD2 covers 10 bases. The CDR3 contains 15 residues. The germline V gene encodes CDR1 ENHRY and CDR2 SYGVKD. V lost 7 bases, J lost 5 bases, and 7 bases stayed unmatched. In nucleotides, the CDR3 is TGTGCCATCAATTTAGCGGGGGGCGCGACCGGGGAGCTGTTTTTT. This encodes CAINLAGGATGELFF.

Many counts were recorded for this clonotype. The V and J genes are TRBV12-3 or TRBV12-4 and TRBJ1-1; perhaps TRBD1 as D (5 bases). Trimming took off 3 bases at V and 2 bases at J, with 13 bases between the two ends. The CDR3 contains 15 residues. CDR3 loop: CASSFGGTVNTEAFF. The DNA of the CDR3 is TGTGCCAGCAGTTTTGGTGGGACGGTAAACACTGAAGCTTTCTTT.

This clonotype was recorded many times. J is TRBJ2-2 and V is TRBV5-6, with TRBD2 identical over 9 bases. Germline-derived CDR1 and CDR2 are SGHDT and YYEEEE. The CDR3 spans 16 residues. The V gene end was trimmed by 3 bases and the J gene end by 2 bases; junction bases not matched to a gene: 5. CDR3 region: CASSSYSGGNTGELFF. The DNA of the CDR3 is TGTGCCAGCAGCTCCTATAGCGGGGGTAACACCGGGGAGCTGTTTTTT.

In this sample, this clonotype turned up a few times. This sequence joins TRBV4-1 and TRBJ1-1; tentatively, D is TRBD1 (6 bases). V was cut by 4 bases and J by 0 bases, with 12 bases left in between. The CDR3 is 15 amino acids. The germline V gene has CDR1 MGHRA and CDR2 YSYEKL. CDR3 protein: CASSLFGQLNTEAFF. The CDR3 coding sequence is TGCGCCAGCAGCCTTTTCGGACAGCTGAACACTGAAGCTTTCTTT.

This clonotype has just a few counts. This chain uses TRBV30 with TRBJ2-7, with no clear D. Trimming left V 1 base short and J 3 bases short, with 4 bases between. This CDR3 has 11 residues. Germline-derived CDR1 and CDR2 are GTSNPN and SVGIG (reference sequence). The CDR3 reads CAWSAYYEQYF. In DNA, the CDR3 is TGTGCCTGGAGTGCTTACTACGAGCAGTACTTC.

The sample holds many counts of this clonotype. CDR3: CASSQRQSNQPQHF. The CDR3 DNA follows: TGCGCCAGCAGTCAAAGACAAAGCAATCAGCCCCAGCATTTT. The genes are TRBV23-1 and TRBJ1-5; D not certain. TRBV23-1 is marked as an open reading frame, function uncertain. V was pared by 2 bases and J by 1 base, with 6 bases between. CDR3 length equals 14 residues.